Listed below are T cell receptor beta chains from one sample, sequenced in a study of neurological immune-mediated disorders. TCRdb called the 5' RACE reads again in MiXCR, with one record for every CDR3 protein. The sample yields approximately 20,000 distinct CDR3 sequences, about 7.5% seen once. Sequencing input: CD8+ T cells from blood. These receptors came from a woman aged 25 to 45 with HTLV-1-associated myelopathy (HAM/TSP). Both conserved end residues are part of each CDR3. The D gene is left open where the match is weak. The size field is filled for only some rows; it gives once, few, many or a size class.

v_gene	d_gene	j_gene	abundance	CDR3aa	CDR3nt
TRBV7-9	NA	TRBJ2-4	medium-sized	CASSLRDDIQYF	TGTGCCAGCAGCTTACGGGACGACATTCAGTACTTC
TRBV20-1	NA	TRBJ2-7	medium-sized	CSAREANPYEQYF	TGCAGTGCTAGAGAAGCGAACCCCTACGAGCAGTACTTC
TRBV5-1	NA	TRBJ1-2	many	CASSFETDRDYGYTF	TGCGCCAGCAGCTTCGAAACCGACAGAGACTATGGCTACACCTTC
TRBV27	NA	TRBJ2-7	many	CASSLSFGDQGSYEQYF	TGTGCCAGCAGTTTATCGTTTGGGGATCAAGGATCCTACGAGCAGTACTTC
TRBV5-1	NA	TRBJ1-2	medium-sized	CASSLVGDGYTF	TGCGCCAGCAGCTTGGTAGGGGATGGCTACACCTTC
TRBV5-1	NA	TRBJ1-2	NA	CASSFGGLNYGYTF	TGCGCCAGCAGCTTCGGCGGACTCAACTATGGCTACACCTTC
TRBV7-2	NA	TRBJ2-7	many	CASSLKLAGEQYF	TGTGCCAGCAGCTTAAAACTAGCTGGCGAGCAGTACTTC
TRBV7-9	TRBD1	TRBJ2-7	many	CASSSPTTGYEQYF	TGTGCCAGCAGCTCCCCTACGACAGGGTACGAGCAGTACTTC
TRBV20-1	NA	TRBJ2-7	many	CSARVGYEQYF	TGCAGTGCTAGAGTAGGGTACGAGCAGTACTTC
TRBV10-2	NA	TRBJ1-6	medium-sized	CASSGLQGNSPLHF	TGCGCCAGCAGTGGCTTACAGGGTAATTCACCCCTCCACTTT
TRBV7-9	NA	TRBJ2-1	many	CASSPEGLYNEQFF	TGTGCCAGCAGCCCCGAAGGACTGTACAATGAGCAGTTCTTC
TRBV6-5	NA	TRBJ2-7	many	CASSPRLGAYEQYF	TGTGCCAGCAGTCCCAGACTGGGGGCCTACGAGCAGTACTTC
TRBV5-1	TRBD2	TRBJ2-2	many	CASSLSGVVTGELFF	TGCGCCAGCAGCTTGAGCGGGGTAGTCACCGGGGAGCTGTTTTTT
TRBV2	NA	TRBJ1-5	many	CASSGDRFSNQPQHF	TGTGCCAGCAGTGGGGACCGATTTAGCAATCAGCCCCAGCATTTT
TRBV5-1	NA	TRBJ2-1	many	CASSLVTEGNEQFF	TGCGCCAGCAGCTTGGTCACCGAAGGGAATGAGCAGTTCTTC
TRBV2	TRBD2	TRBJ2-3	many	CASNPGLSGGDTQYF	TGTGCCAGCAACCCCGGACTTAGCGGGGGAGATACGCAGTATTTT
TRBV5-1	TRBD2	TRBJ2-1	many	CASSLEGTSPPTRQFF	TGCGCCAGCAGCTTGGAGGGGACTAGCCCCCCTACGCGACAGTTCTTC
TRBV20-1	TRBD1	TRBJ1-1	many	CSAPDRDMNTEAFF	TGCAGTGCTCCGGACAGGGATATGAACACTGAAGCTTTCTTT
TRBV7-9	TRBD2	TRBJ2-7	many	CASSLSRDRATSGGSYEQYF	TGTGCCAGCAGCTTAAGCCGGGACAGGGCTACTAGCGGGGGCTCCTACGAGCAGTACTTC
TRBV6-5	NA	TRBJ2-6	many	CASSYSIFQDGTGSGANVLTF	TGTGCCAGCAGTTACTCGATCTTTCAAGACGGCACAGGGTCTGGGGCCAACGTCCTGACTTTC
TRBV27	NA	TRBJ1-4	many	CASKPTGATNEKLFF	TGTGCCAGCAAACCCACGGGCGCAACTAATGAAAAACTGTTTTTT
TRBV10-2	NA	TRBJ2-1	many	CASSDSTYNEQFF	TGCGCCAGCAGTGATTCGACCTACAATGAGCAGTTCTTC